Listed below are T cell receptor beta chains from one sample, sequenced in a study of T cells in Graves' hyperthyroidism and ophthalmopathy. MiXCR, applied by TCRdb to the multiplex PCR reads, yields one record per CDR3 protein. The data show approximately 400,000 distinct CDR3 sequences, over 12% seen once. Sequences were obtained from blood. The receptors were sampled from a man in his fifties or sixties with Graves' ophthalmopathy. CDR3s include the opening cysteine and the closing phenylalanine or tryptophan. D genes are given only for firm matches. Size is omitted from some rows. Given values are once, few, many or a class for expanded clones.

clone_size,v_call,d_call,j_call,cdr3_aa,cdr3_nt
many,TRBV28,TRBD1,TRBJ2-1,CASFHQGVQNEQFF,TGTGCCAGTTTTCATCAGGGGGTGCAAAATGAGCAGTTCTTC
many,TRBV30,-,TRBJ2-5,CAWSPNQETQYF,TGTGCCTGGAGTCCGAATCAGGAGACCCAGTACTTC
-,TRBV12-3/TRBV12-4,-,TRBJ2-1,CARSLLGDYNEQFF,TGTGCCCGCAGTTTGTTGGGGGATTACAATGAGCAGTTCTTC
-,TRBV29-1,TRBD2,TRBJ2-7,CSVGTSGSEQYF,TGCAGCGTAGGGACTAGCGGGAGTGAGCAGTACTTC
many,TRBV12-3/TRBV12-4,-,TRBJ1-1,CASSHGGGSEAFF,TGTGCCAGCAGCCACGGCGGGGGATCTGAAGCTTTCTTT
many,TRBV6-1,TRBD2,TRBJ2-2,CASRENTGGGNSGRFSLPGELFF,TGTGCCAGCAGGGAGAACACAGGGGGAGGTAATAGCGGGAGGTTCTCCCTTCCCGGGGAGCTGTTTTTT
many,TRBV12-3/TRBV12-4,-,TRBJ2-7,CASGGLMSSYEQYF,TGTGCCAGCGGGGGGCTGATGAGCTCCTACGAGCAGTACTTC
many,TRBV20-1,TRBD2,TRBJ2-1,CSAAGTSGNYEQFF,TGCAGTGCAGCAGGGACTAGCGGGAATTATGAGCAGTTCTTC
many,TRBV12-5,TRBD1,TRBJ1-6,CASGRTGINSPLHF,TGTGCTAGTGGACGGACAGGGATCAATTCACCCCTCCACTTT
many,TRBV30,TRBD2,TRBJ2-7,CAWRASGTSGGEQYF,TGTGCCTGGAGAGCCTCCGGGACTAGCGGAGGCGAGCAGTACTTC
-,TRBV6-1,TRBD1,TRBJ1-2,CASSNPTRGLDGYTF,TGTGCCAGCAGCAACCCAACCAGGGGGTTGGATGGCTACACCTTC
-,TRBV20-1,-,TRBJ2-7,CSARTGGAYNEQYF,TGCAGTGCTCGCACCGGGGGTGCCTACAATGAGCAGTACTTC
few,TRBV2,TRBD2,TRBJ2-2,CASSRLAGAGELFF,TGTGCCAGCAGTAGACTAGCGGGAGCCGGGGAGCTGTTTTTT
many,TRBV20-1,-,TRBJ1-3,CSAVRPLGAGNTIYF,TGCAGTGCCGTGAGACCCCTCGGGGCTGGAAACACCATATATTTT
many,TRBV11-3,-,TRBJ1-1,CASSLESHTEAFF,TGTGCCAGCAGCTTAGAGTCACACACTGAAGCTTTCTTT
-,TRBV6-5,-,TRBJ1-1,CASSYSNQANTEAFF,TGTGCCAGCAGTTACTCGAATCAGGCGAACACTGAAGCTTTCTTT
few,TRBV6-5,TRBD1,TRBJ2-2,CASSYWEGGDSGELFF,TGTGCCAGCAGTTACTGGGAAGGGGGCGATTCCGGGGAGCTGTTTTTT
many,TRBV2,-,TRBJ2-1,CASCRVSSYNEQFF,TGTGCCAGTTGCCGGGTGAGCTCCTACAATGAGCAGTTCTTC
-,TRBV3-1,-,TRBJ2-1,CASRPFGINSYNEQFF,TGTGCCAGCAGACCCTTTGGGATCAACTCCTACAATGAGCAGTTCTTC
few,TRBV27,-,TRBJ2-7,CASRSDSLYEQYF,TGTGCCAGCAGATCGGACAGCCTCTACGAGCAGTACTTC
-,TRBV11-2,-,TRBJ2-5,CASSLPASKETQYF,TGTGCCAGCAGCTTACCGGCTAGCAAAGAGACCCAGTACTTC
many,TRBV5-1,-,TRBJ2-2,CASSLSRNSGELFF,TGCGCCAGCAGCTTGTCAAGAAATTCCGGGGAGCTGTTTTTT
-,TRBV12-3/TRBV12-4,-,TRBJ2-5,CASSLTELETQYF,TGTGCCAGCAGTTTGACAGAGCTAGAGACCCAGTACTTC
-,TRBV20-1,-,TRBJ2-1,CSARDQPRSSSYNEQFF,TGCAGTGCTAGAGATCAGCCCCGCTCGAGCTCCTACAATGAGCAGTTCTTC